The next 21 T cell receptor beta chains were all read from a single sample in a study of blood T cell repertoires in COVID-19. The repertoire was sequenced with immunoSEQ multiplex PCR; TCRdb's copy has only in-frame clones and lacks some. The sample yields 350,000 to 400,000 clones, roughly nine tenths seen once. The material sequenced was PBMCs or T cells enriched from blood (not recorded which). The receptors come from a woman between 40 and 50 years old who had been exposed to COVID-19.

CDR3: CASSTRQDRHLHF. The CDR3 DNA follows: TGTGCCAGTAGTACCCGACAGGACCGACACCTCCACTTT. V and J are TRBV19 and TRBJ1-6; perhaps TRBD1 as D (6 bases). V lost 4 bases, J lost 15 bases, and 16 bases lay in between. Germline CDR1 LNHDA, CDR2 SQIVND (reference sequence). This CDR3 spans 13 amino acids. The variable domain in full, completed from reference TRBV19 and TRBJ1-6, reads DGGITQSPKYLFRKEGQNVTLSCEQNLNHDAMYWYRQDPGQGLRLIYYSQIVNDFQKGDIAEGYSVSREKKESFPLTVTSAQKNPTAFYLCASSTRQDRHLHFGNGTRLTVT.

The CDR3 region has the DNA TGTGCCAGCAGCCCACGAATACTGACAGGGGGTAACTATGGCTACACCTTC. Translating it yields CASSPRILTGGNYGYTF. The chain uses TRBV7-2 and TRBJ1-2; 9 bases are shared with TRBD1. Germline V gene sequence: CDR1 SGHTA, CDR2 FQGNSA. This CDR3 contains 17 residues. Unmatched junction bases numbered 11, after V lost 5 bases and J lost 1 base.

Here the CDR3 DNA reads TGTGCCAGCAGTCTCCGGGCCGGACAGGGGGGGATGAACACTGAAGCTTTCTTT. Translation: CASSLRAGQGGMNTEAFF. This chain links TRBV27 with TRBJ1-1; 10 bases line up with TRBD1. Germline V gene lookup returns CDR1 MNHEY and CDR2 SMNVEV (reference sequence). With V trimmed by 5 bases and J by 0 bases, 12 bases remained unmatched. The CDR3 sequence is 18 residues long.

V and J are TRBV19 and TRBJ2-7, with TRBD1 matching 8 bases. The CDR3 runs 16 residues. Germline values: CDR1 LNHDA, CDR2 SQIVND (reference sequence). V lost 5 bases to trimming and J lost 0 bases; unmatched junction nucleotides: 9. The CDR3 protein is CASSSTGAYLSYEQYF. The DNA for the CDR3 is TGTGCCAGTAGTTCGACAGGGGCCTACCTCTCCTACGAGCAGTACTTC.

The gene calls are TRBV13 and TRBJ2-3; D possibly corresponds to TRBD2 (7 bases). CDR1 is PRHDT and CDR2 is FYEKMQ in the germline V gene (reference sequence). With 5 bases removed from V and 0 bases from J, the gap between germline ends came to 15 bases. The CDR3 is made up of 16 amino acids. Here the CDR3 DNA reads TGTGCCAGCAGCCCCGCGGGGGACACTAGCACAGATACGCAGTATTTT. It encodes CASSPAGDTSTDTQYF.

This sequence joins TRBV19 and TRBJ1-3; D ambiguous. This CDR3 is 17 amino acids long. Deletions cut 7 bases from V and 0 bases from J, with 19 bases between. The germline V gene has CDR1 LNHDA and CDR2 SQIVND (reference sequence). The CDR3 loop reads CASINSIYTTSGNTIYF. The CDR3 bases are TGTGCCAGTATTAATTCGATCTACACTACCTCTGGAAACACCATATATTTT.

As concerns this clone: The junction departs from germline at one end; a sequencing error may be responsible. The V and J genes are TRBV3-1 (or the pseudogene TRBV3-2) and TRBJ2-7; 8 bases align to TRBD1. This CDR3 spans 18 amino acids. Germline lookup yields CDR1 LGHDT and CDR2 YNNKEL (reference sequence). CDR3 DNA sequence: TGTGCCAGCAGTCAAGGAGGGACAGGCCAGATGTTCTCCTACGAGCAGTACTTC. Protein sequence: CASSQGGTGQMFSYEQYF.

The chain combines TRBV13 with TRBJ2-7; TRBD1 matches 7 bases. The germline V gene encodes CDR1 PRHDT and CDR2 FYEKMQ (reference sequence). Trimming cost V 7 bases and J 0 bases; bases outside gene matches: 6. The CDR3 runs 14 residues. CDR3 region: CASTPGQSSYEQYF. The CDR3 DNA is TGTGCCAGCACCCCGGGACAGAGCTCCTACGAGCAGTACTTC.

The chain combines TRBV2 with TRBJ1-2, with 7 bases aligning to TRBD1. Trimming cost V 6 bases and J 0 bases; bases outside gene matches: 7. The CDR3 is made up of 15 amino acids. The V gene's germline CDR1 is SNHLY and CDR2 FYNNEI. This CDR3 reads CASRRTGLANYGYTF. In DNA form, the CDR3 reads TGTGCCAGCAGGCGGACAGGCCTAGCTAACTATGGCTACACCTTC.

The chain recombines TRBV3-1 (or the pseudogene TRBV3-2) with TRBJ1-2; 10 nucleotides line up with TRBD1. J lost 7 bases, V lost 6 bases, and 5 bases had no gene match. Germline V lookup: CDR1 LGHDT, CDR2 YNNKEL (reference sequence). The CDR3 contains 13 residues. The CDR3: CASSRQGAGGYTF. Here the CDR3 DNA reads TGTGCCAGCAGTCGACAGGGGGCGGGTGGCTACACCTTC.

A note on this clone: In the same sample, other DNA sequences code for this CDR3. This rearrangement joins TRBV19 to TRBJ1-2; D is unresolved. The V gene's germline CDR1 is LNHDA and CDR2 SQIVND (reference sequence). V gave up 6 bases and J gave up 0 bases, with 8 bases separating them. The CDR3 is 13 amino acids. CDR3 region: CASRALANYGYTF. DNA for the CDR3: TGTGCCAGTAGAGCCCTAGCTAACTATGGCTACACCTTC.

The chain recombines TRBV4-3 with TRBJ2-3, with 8 nucleotides matching TRBD1. Germline CDR1 LGHNA, CDR2 YSLEER. CDR3 length equals 15 residues. J lost 2 bases, V lost 4 bases, and 5 bases had no gene match. CDR3 DNA sequence: TGCGCCAGCAGCCGGACGACAGGGGACACAGATACGCAGTATTTT. This gives the protein CASSRTTGDTDTQYF.

The rearrangement uses TRBV13 and TRBJ1-1; 10 positions match TRBD1. Per the germline V gene, CDR1 is PRHDT and CDR2 is FYEKMQ (reference sequence). V was pared by 4 bases and J by 3 bases, with 17 bases of the junction left unmatched. The CDR3 has 19 amino acids. CDR3 region: CASSSRGTGVPKPDTEAFF. The DNA for the CDR3 is TGTGCCAGCAGCTCACGTGGGACAGGGGTCCCCAAGCCGGACACTGAAGCTTTCTTT. The full variable domain, in which reference TRBV13 and TRBJ1-1 provide the parts outside the CDR3, is AAGVIQSPRHLIKEKRETATLKCYPIPRHDTVYWYQQGPGQDPQFLISFYEKMQSDKGSIPDRFSAQQFSDYHSELNMSSLELGDSALYFCASSSRGTGVPKPDTEAFFGQGTRLTVV.

This clone has only a few counts. The rearrangement uses TRBV5-1 and TRBJ2-5; a possible D gene is TRBD1 (5 bases). Germline V CDR1 and CDR2: SGHRS, YFSETQ. CDR3 length: 15 residues. Trimming shortened V by 0 bases and J by 5 bases, and 14 bases separated the two germline ends. The CDR3 DNA follows: TGCGCCAGCAGCTTGGCAGCAGGGTGGTTGGAGACCCAGTACTTC. It specifies CASSLAAGWLETQYF.

The chain uses TRBV5-4 and TRBJ2-3, with TRBD2 matching over 10 bases. The CDR3 totals 16 residues. J gave up 5 bases and V 0 bases, and 6 bases lay outside the gene matches. Germline CDR1 and CDR2: SGHNT and YYREEE (reference sequence). Written as DNA, the CDR3 is TGTGCCAGCAGCTTGGCGAGCGGGGGGGTCAGAGATACGCAGTATTTT. Translation gives CASSLASGGVRDTQYF. The entire variable domain, with the rest obtained from reference TRBV5-4 and TRBJ2-3, is as follows: ETGVTQSPTHLIKTRGQQVTLRCSSQSGHNTVSWYQQALGQGPQFIFQYYREEENGRGNFPPRFSGLQFPNYSSELNVNALELDDSALYLCASSLASGGVRDTQYFGPGTRLTVL.

This chain joins TRBV11-2 and TRBJ1-1; D perhaps matches TRBD1 (5 bases). V lost 2 bases and J lost 3, with 10 bases in between. Germline V gene lookup returns CDR1 SGHAT and CDR2 FQNNGV. The CDR3 runs to 14 residues. The CDR3 region has the DNA TGTGCCAGCAGCTTAAGGGTAGGGGACACTGAAGCTTTCTTT. Encoded protein: CASSLRVGDTEAFF.

The V call is TRBV11-3, the J call TRBJ2-6; 10 nucleotides align to TRBD1. V shed 4 bases, J shed 2 bases, and the junction held 8 bases outside the gene matches. CDR1 SGHNT and CDR2 YENEEA come from the germline V gene. There are 18 residues in the CDR3. Here the CDR3 DNA reads TGTGCCAGCAGCTCGAATAGGGACAGGGGTACTGGGGCCAACGTCCTGACTTTC. This encodes CASSSNRDRGTGANVLTF.

The chain carries TRBV5-6 and TRBJ1-2; 9 bases agree with TRBD1. The CDR3 loop spans 15 amino acids. Germline CDR1 and CDR2: SGHDT and YYEEEE. V lost 4 bases to trimming and J lost 1 base; unmatched junction nucleotides: 5. CDR3 DNA sequence: TGTGCCAGCAGCCCACAGGGGGCGTATAACTATGGCTACACCTTC. It translates to CASSPQGAYNYGYTF.

J is TRBJ1-1 and V is TRBV11-2, with TRBD1 matching 8 bases. Germline V CDR1 and CDR2: SGHAT, FQNNGV. V dropped 5 bases and J dropped 4; count of bases not matched to a gene: 6. This CDR3 has 14 amino acids. CDR3 nucleotides: TGTGCCAGCAGCGCAAGACAGGGGACCACTGAAGCTTTCTTT. Encoded protein: CASSARQGTTEAFF.

For the CDR3, the DNA is TGTGCCAGCTCCTCAGGGAACACTGAAGCTTTCTTT. Translating it yields CASSSGNTEAFF. The chain employs TRBV18 and TRBJ1-1; D unresolved. V shed 6 bases and J shed 1 base, with 6 bases lying between them. Germline CDR1 reads KGHSH; CDR2 reads LQKENI. This CDR3 spans 12 amino acids.

The chain has TRBV3-1 (or the pseudogene TRBV3-2) and TRBJ2-3, with TRBD2 matching over 12 bases. There are 16 residues in the CDR3. J was trimmed by 8 bases and V by 2 bases; bases with no gene match: 8. Germline values: CDR1 LGHDT, CDR2 YNNKEL (reference sequence). In DNA form, the CDR3 reads TGTGCCAGCAGCCAAACACCGGGACTAGCGGGTAGTACGCAGTATTTT. Its translation is CASSQTPGLAGSTQYF.